The 15 T cell receptor beta chains below come from one sample, sequenced in a study of beta chain features in type 1 diabetes. Reverse transcription of all isolated RNA meant that expressed TCRB transcripts were sequenced. Profiling relied on immunoSEQ multiplex PCR, and the TCRdb table lists in-frame clones only, not all of them. The data show roughly 450,000 clones, around 14% seen once. Sequenced: naive CD4+ T cells from blood. These receptors all stem from a man younger than 40 in good health.

This clone has just a few counts. The CDR3 region is CASTTSTPTLVYGYTF. The CDR3 coding sequence is TGTGCCAGTACCACATCCACCCCAACCCTCGTCTATGGCTACACCTTC. The V and J genes are TRBV19 and TRBJ1-2; no clear D gene. There are 16 residues in the CDR3. V lost 7 bases and J 4 bases, leaving 22 bases between the germline ends. CDR1 and CDR2 (germline): LNHDA, SQIVND (reference sequence).

This clone was observed a few times. This chain links TRBV5-4 with TRBJ2-1; tentative D call: TRBD1 (5 bases). The CDR3 covers 14 residues. Trimming left V 2 bases short and J 8 bases short, with 14 bases between. Germline V lookup: CDR1 SGHNT, CDR2 YYREEE (reference sequence). CDR3 sequence: CASSLEAGPYEQFF. In DNA form, the CDR3 reads TGTGCCAGCAGCTTAGAGGCAGGGCCATATGAGCAGTTCTTC.

This clone was counted between two and nine times. Additional DNA sequences in this sample encode the identical CDR3. The J gene is TRBJ2-5, the V gene TRBV5-1, with D tentatively TRBD1 or TRBD2 (5 bases each). Germline V gene lookup returns CDR1 SGHRS and CDR2 YFSETQ. The CDR3 runs 14 residues. The ends were cut back, 4 bases at V and 1 base at J, with 11 bases in the middle. DNA for the CDR3: TGCGCCAGCAGCCCTGGGACGGTCCAAGAGACCCAGTACTTC. This translates into CASSPGTVQETQYF.

This sequence joins TRBV28 and TRBJ1-6; no clear D gene. V dropped 8 bases and J dropped 6 bases, with 17 bases sitting between them. This CDR3 region has 15 residues. CDR1 is MDHEN and CDR2 is SYDVKM in the germline V gene. CDR3 coding DNA: TGTGCCAGCGTCCTGGGAGGCGGCGGTAATTCACCCCTCCACTTT. Its protein product is CASVLGGGGNSPLHF.

This clone was recorded many times. The chain has TRBV25-1 and TRBJ2-1; 7 bases are shared with TRBD2. The CDR3 is 15 residues long. The V gene's germline CDR1 is MGHDK and CDR2 SYGVNS. J lost 8 bases, V lost 3 bases, and 10 bases had no gene match. CDR3 protein: CASSDLAALVDEQFF. CDR3 DNA: TGTGCCAGCAGTGACCTAGCGGCCCTGGTGGATGAGCAGTTCTTC.

The rearrangement uses TRBV27 and TRBJ2-7, with D possibly TRBD2 on 6 matching bases. The CDR3 runs 12 residues. V was cut by 6 bases and J by 6 bases, with 12 bases left in between. Germline CDR1 is MNHEY and CDR2 is SMNVEV (reference sequence). This CDR3 reads CASSFGGLEQYF. The CDR3 nucleotides read TGTGCCAGCAGCTTCGGGGGACTCGAGCAGTACTTC.

This clone was recorded a few times. V gene TRBV29-1 combines with J gene TRBJ2-7; unclear D gene. V dropped 7 bases and J dropped 0 bases, with 10 bases sitting between them. The CDR3 is made up of 12 amino acids. Germline V gene sequence: CDR1 SQVTM, CDR2 ANQGSEA. CDR3 in amino acids: CSAVQSSYEQYF. As DNA, the CDR3 is TGCAGCGCCGTCCAGAGCTCCTACGAGCAGTACTTC.

This clone was observed a few times. The V call is TRBV4-1, the J call TRBJ2-1; 13 nucleotides match TRBD2. This CDR3 is built from 16 residues. Losses at the gene ends were 4 bases for V and 9 bases for J; bases not matched to a gene: 9. The V gene's germline CDR1 is MGHRA and CDR2 YSYEKL. CDR3 amino acids: CASSPSPLAGGGEQFF. The CDR3 nucleotides are TGCGCCAGCAGCCCCTCCCCACTAGCGGGAGGGGGTGAGCAGTTCTTC.

This clone was found a few times. V and J are TRBV10-3 and TRBJ2-2; 8 nucleotides agree with TRBD1. Looked up from germline, CDR1 is ENHRY and CDR2 is SYGVKD. This CDR3 contains 16 residues. V lost 5 bases, J lost 0 bases, and 5 bases stayed unmatched. The CDR3 DNA follows: TGTGCCATCAGTCAGGGGGCCCCGGCGAACACCGGGGAGCTGTTTTTT. This translates into CAISQGAPANTGELFF.

This sequence joins TRBV2 and TRBJ1-1; weak D call: TRBD1 (5 bases). The CDR3 spans 18 residues. Germline V gives CDR1 SNHLY, CDR2 FYNNEI. V lost 6 bases and J lost 0, with 23 bases in between. CDR3 sequence: CASSLSFNRRQLNTEAFF. CDR3 coding DNA: TGTGCCAGCAGCCTATCCTTTAATAGAAGACAGCTGAACACTGAAGCTTTCTTT.

This clone was counted between two and nine times. Within the sample, other DNA sequences also encode this same CDR3. The chain links TRBV7-2 to TRBJ2-3, with no clear D. Deletions cut 3 bases from V and 4 bases from J, with 5 bases between. There are 12 residues in the CDR3. Germline V gives CDR1 SGHTA, CDR2 FQGNSA. CDR3 in amino acids: CASSLSADTQYF. The CDR3 nucleotides are TGTGCCAGCAGCTTGTCGGCAGATACGCAGTATTTT.

This clone appeared a few times. The gene calls are TRBV2 and TRBJ1-5; D remains unclear. The V gene lost 0 bases and the J gene lost 3 bases, with 12 bases spanning the gap. Germline V gives CDR1 SNHLY, CDR2 FYNNEI. This CDR3 contains 16 residues. The CDR3 bases are TGTGCCAGCAGTGAAGCGCTTGCAGCGTACAATCAGCCCCAGCATTTT. This sequence encodes CASSEALAAYNQPQHF.

This clone was seen at least ten times. The chain links TRBV30 to TRBJ2-6, with 9 bases that match TRBD1. CDR3 size: 15 residues. Germline V CDR1 and CDR2: GTSNPN, SVGIG (reference sequence). The CDR3 is CAQGTGSAGANVLTF. CDR3 coding DNA: TGTGCACAAGGGACAGGGAGTGCAGGGGCCAACGTCCTGACTTTC. Looking up the rest from reference TRBV30 and TRBJ2-6 gives the full variable domain: SQTIHQWPATLVQPVGSPLSLECTVEGTSNPNLYWYRQAAGRGLQLLFYSVGIGQISSEVPQNLSASRPQDRQFILSSKKLLLSDSGFYLCAQGTGSAGANVLTFGAGSRLTVL.

The chain uses TRBV9 and TRBJ2-1; the match to TRBD2 covers 7 bases. Germline lookup yields CDR1 SGDLS and CDR2 YYNGEE. There are 14 residues in the CDR3. Trimming removed 1 base from V and 6 bases from J; junction bases left unmatched: 4. The CDR3 is CASSVLASGNEQFF. The CDR3 coding sequence is TGTGCCAGCAGCGTACTCGCTAGCGGCAATGAGCAGTTCTTC.

CDR3 nucleotides: TGTGCCAGCAGCACCCCGGGACAGGGGACATCCTACGAGCAGTACTTC. It is translated as CASSTPGQGTSYEQYF. This chain joins TRBV28 and TRBJ2-7, with TRBD1 matching over 10 bases. The ends lost 6 bases at V and 1 base at J; junction bases unmatched: 9. CDR3 length: 16 amino acids. Germline-derived CDR1 and CDR2 are MDHEN and SYDVKM.